This TCR beta chain came from a study of T cells in localized non-small cell lung cancer. Overall study results and limits: Higher T cell density in the blood was associated with longer overall survival, whereas higher adjacent-lung clonality associated with shorter survival. T cell clonality was highest in uninvolved adjacent lung, above tumor. Appearances in adjacent lung were noted for a median approximately 50 of the top 100 tumor clones.

Germline V gives CDR1 GTSNPN, CDR2 SVGIG (reference sequence). The CDR3 covers 14 residues. After removal of 1 base from V and 5 bases from J, the junction contained 8 bases not matched to a gene. The assay was immunoSEQ multiplex PCR, and TCRdb's table has in-frame clones only and misses some. Here the sample spans tens of thousands of clones, approximately 91% being singletons. A remark on this clone: Its antigen is currently unknown.

The sequencing here drew on peripheral blood, taken before any cancer treatment. This receptor was identified in a man aged 35 to 69 with stage I squamous cell lung carcinoma. The chain couples TRBV30 to TRBJ2-7; 7 nucleotides line up with TRBD2. CDR3 sequence reads: CAWSERGRRDEQYF. CDR3 DNA: TGTGCCTGGAGTGAGCGGGGCAGAAGAGACGAGCAGTACTTC.